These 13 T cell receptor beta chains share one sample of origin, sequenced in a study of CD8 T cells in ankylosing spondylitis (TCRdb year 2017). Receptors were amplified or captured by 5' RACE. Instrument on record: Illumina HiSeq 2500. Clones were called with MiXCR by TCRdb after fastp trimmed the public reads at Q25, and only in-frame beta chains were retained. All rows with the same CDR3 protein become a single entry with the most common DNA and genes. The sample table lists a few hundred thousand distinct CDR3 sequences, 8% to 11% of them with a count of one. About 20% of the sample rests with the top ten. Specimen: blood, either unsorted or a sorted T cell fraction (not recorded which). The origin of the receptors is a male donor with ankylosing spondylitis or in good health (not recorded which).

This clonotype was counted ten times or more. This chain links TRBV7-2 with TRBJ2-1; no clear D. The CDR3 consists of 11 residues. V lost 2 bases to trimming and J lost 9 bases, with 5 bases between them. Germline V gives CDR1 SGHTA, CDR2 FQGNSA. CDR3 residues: CASSLQLEQFF. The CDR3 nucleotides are TGTGCCAGCAGCTTACAGCTTGAGCAGTTCTTC.

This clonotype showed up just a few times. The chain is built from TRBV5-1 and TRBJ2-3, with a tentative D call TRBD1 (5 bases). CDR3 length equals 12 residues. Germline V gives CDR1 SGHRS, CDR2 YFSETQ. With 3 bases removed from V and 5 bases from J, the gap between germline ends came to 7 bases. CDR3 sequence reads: CASSSQGDTQYF. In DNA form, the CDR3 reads TGCGCCAGCAGCTCCCAGGGAGATACGCAGTATTTT.

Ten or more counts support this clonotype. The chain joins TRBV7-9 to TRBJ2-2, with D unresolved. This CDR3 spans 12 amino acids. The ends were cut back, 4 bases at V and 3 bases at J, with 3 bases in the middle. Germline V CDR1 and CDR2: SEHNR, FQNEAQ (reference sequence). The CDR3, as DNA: TGTGCCAGCAGCTCACACACCGGGGAGCTGTTTTTT. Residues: CASSSHTGELFF.

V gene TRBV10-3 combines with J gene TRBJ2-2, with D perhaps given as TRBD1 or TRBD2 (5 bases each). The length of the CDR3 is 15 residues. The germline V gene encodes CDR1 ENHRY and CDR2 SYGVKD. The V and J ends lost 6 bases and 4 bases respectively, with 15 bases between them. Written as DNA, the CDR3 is TGTGCCATCAGAAACCGGGACCCCCCCACCGGGGAGCTGTTTTTT. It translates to CAIRNRDPPTGELFF.

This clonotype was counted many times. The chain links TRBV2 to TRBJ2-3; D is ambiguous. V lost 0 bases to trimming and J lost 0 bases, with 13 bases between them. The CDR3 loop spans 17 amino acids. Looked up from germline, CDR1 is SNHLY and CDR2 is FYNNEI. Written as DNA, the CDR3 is TGTGCCAGCAGTGAAGCGCTTAGAGAAGAGAGCACAGATACGCAGTATTTT. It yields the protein CASSEALREESTDTQYF.

CDR3: CAIRPSNQPQHF. The CDR3 nucleotides are TGTGCCATCCGACCTAGCAATCAGCCCCAGCATTTT. The V call is TRBV28, the J call TRBJ1-5, with D unclear. The germline CDR1 and CDR2 sequences are MDHEN and SYDVKM. The CDR3 consists of 12 residues. Between the trimmed V and J ends, which lost 10 bases and 0 bases, there was a span of 7 bases.

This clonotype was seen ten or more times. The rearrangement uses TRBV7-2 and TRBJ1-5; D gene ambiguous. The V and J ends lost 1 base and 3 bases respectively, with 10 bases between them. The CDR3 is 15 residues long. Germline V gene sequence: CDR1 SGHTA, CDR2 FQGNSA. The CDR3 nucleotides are TGTGCCAGCAGCTTAGACCGGCAGTACAATCAGCCCCAGCATTTT. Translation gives CASSLDRQYNQPQHF.

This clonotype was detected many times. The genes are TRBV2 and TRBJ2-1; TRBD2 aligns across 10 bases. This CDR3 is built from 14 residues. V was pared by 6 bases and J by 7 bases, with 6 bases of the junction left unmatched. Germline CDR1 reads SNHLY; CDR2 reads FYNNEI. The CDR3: CASRASGGTNEQFF. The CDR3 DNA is TGTGCCAGCAGGGCTAGCGGGGGCACAAATGAGCAGTTCTTC.

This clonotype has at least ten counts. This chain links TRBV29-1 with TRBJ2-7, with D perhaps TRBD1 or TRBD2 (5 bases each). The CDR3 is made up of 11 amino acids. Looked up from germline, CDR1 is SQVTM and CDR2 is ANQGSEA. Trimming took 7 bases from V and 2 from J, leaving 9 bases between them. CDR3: CSAGGTYEQYF. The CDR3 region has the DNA TGCAGCGCTGGGGGAACCTACGAGCAGTACTTC.

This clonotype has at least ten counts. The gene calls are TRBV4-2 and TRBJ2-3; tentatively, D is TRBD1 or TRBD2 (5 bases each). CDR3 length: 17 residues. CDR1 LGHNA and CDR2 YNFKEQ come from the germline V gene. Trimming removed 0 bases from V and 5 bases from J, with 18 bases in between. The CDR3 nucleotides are TGTGCCAGCAGCCAAGAGGGACCTTTAGCTTTTGGAGATACGCAGTATTTT. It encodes CASSQEGPLAFGDTQYF.

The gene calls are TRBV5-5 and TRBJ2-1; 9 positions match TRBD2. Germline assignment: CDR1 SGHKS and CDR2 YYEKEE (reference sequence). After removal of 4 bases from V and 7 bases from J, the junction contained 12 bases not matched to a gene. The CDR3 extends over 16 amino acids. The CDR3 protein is CASSPVNAGGPNEQFF. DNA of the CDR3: TGTGCCAGCAGCCCGGTTAATGCGGGGGGGCCAAATGAGCAGTTCTTC.

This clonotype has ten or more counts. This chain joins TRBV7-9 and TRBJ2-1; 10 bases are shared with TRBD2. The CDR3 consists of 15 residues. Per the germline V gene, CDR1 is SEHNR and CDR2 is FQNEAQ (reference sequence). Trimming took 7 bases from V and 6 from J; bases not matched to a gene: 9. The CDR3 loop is CASTHSGGSGNEQFF. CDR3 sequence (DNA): TGTGCCAGCACCCATAGCGGGGGGTCTGGCAATGAGCAGTTCTTC.

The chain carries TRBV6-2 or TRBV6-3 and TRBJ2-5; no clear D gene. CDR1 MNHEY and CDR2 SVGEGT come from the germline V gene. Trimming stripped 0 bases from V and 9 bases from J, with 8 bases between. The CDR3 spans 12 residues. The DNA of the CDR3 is TGTGCCAGCAGTTACTCGGACCCGGCCCAGTACTTC. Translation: CASSYSDPAQYF.